This is a list of T cell receptor beta chains from one sample in a study of blood T cell repertoires in COVID-19. Only in-frame clones appear in the TCRdb table, and some are missing; sequencing was by immunoSEQ multiplex PCR. The table records over 250,000 clones, approximately 79% of them present only once. Sample: PBMCs or T cells enriched from blood (not recorded which). The source is a man aged 25 to 45 with acute COVID-19. Both conserved end residues are part of each CDR3. The D gene is left open where the match is weak.

v_gene	d_gene	len	j_gene	CDR3aa
TRBV18	-	14	TRBJ1-3	CASSPGQPGNTIYF
TRBV5-5	-	11	TRBJ1-1	CASSFISEAFF
TRBV27	-	16	TRBJ1-6	CASSPIMGFGITPLHF
TRBV10-3	-	16	TRBJ1-6	CAISAAPAGGNSPLHF
TRBV6-2/TRBV6-3	TRBD1	14	TRBJ1-5	CASSIRDRGMAQHF
TRBV28	TRBD2	12	TRBJ2-4	CASRMGLASQYF
TRBV7-8	-	13	TRBJ2-3	CASSSVTGDTQYF
TRBV4-1	TRBD1	17	TRBJ1-1	CASSQAGTGSVNTEAFF
TRBV2	TRBD1	14	TRBJ1-2	CASTRQGVGYGYTF
TRBV28	-	12	TRBJ1-6	CATSDRYSPLHF
TRBV3-1/TRBV3-2	-	15	TRBJ1-2	CASSQVRDKLYGYTF
TRBV15	-	13	TRBJ1-1	CATSFGQNTEAFF
TRBV12-3/TRBV12-4	TRBD1	13	TRBJ1-5	CASRGQGALAQHF
TRBV7-6	TRBD1	16	TRBJ1-6	CASSLATGGSNSPLHF
TRBV18	-	17	TRBJ1-1	CASSPTRGLLDNTEAFF
TRBV14	-	15	TRBJ1-6	CASSAREGINSPLHF
TRBV24-1	-	14	TRBJ1-2	CATSDRTSNYGYTF
TRBV7-9	-	13	TRBJ1-2	CASSRQGPSGYTF
TRBV20-1	-	12	TRBJ1-1	CSASGGNTEAFF
TRBV27	-	11	TRBJ1-1	CASRTGTEAFF
TRBV2	-	15	TRBJ1-4	CASSVSGGRDEKLFF
TRBV7-3	TRBD2	16	TRBJ2-1	CASSPRTSGSINEQFF
TRBV7-9	TRBD2	17	TRBJ2-1	CASSPTRLAGDGGEQFF
TRBV5-1	TRBD1	13	TRBJ2-5	CASSFGQVETQYF
TRBV5-5	TRBD1	15	TRBJ1-6	CASSVQDRGLSPLHF
TRBV14	-	14	TRBJ2-5	CASSGRGGQETQYF